The 17 T cell receptor beta chains below were found in one sample sequenced in a study of cytomegalovirus exposure and HLA in healthy donors. The PCR used 60 Vbeta and 13 Jbeta primers. The repertoire was sequenced with immunoSEQ multiplex PCR; TCRdb's copy has only in-frame clones and lacks some. Of about 100,000 clones detected, around 69% appear once; the ten largest clones hold around 20%. Sequenced material: PBMCs. All receptors come from a woman in her sixties or seventies in good health and CMV-seropositive.

The chain employs TRBV7-2 and TRBJ1-1; 7 bases align to TRBD1. The trim removed 4 bases at V and 3 bases at J, leaving 8 bases unmatched. The CDR3 runs 15 residues. CDR1 is SGHTA, CDR2 FQGNSA, per germline. In DNA, the CDR3 is TGTGCCAGCAGCTCTAGACAGGGAAGAGACACTGAAGCTTTCTTT. As protein: CASSSRQGRDTEAFF.

V gene TRBV5-1 combines with J gene TRBJ2-1, with D perhaps TRBD2 (6 bases). The CDR3 totals 15 residues. Germline V gene data show CDR1 as SGHRS and CDR2 as YFSETQ. Trimming took off 5 bases at V and 0 bases at J, with 12 bases between the two ends. The CDR3 sequence is CASREAGSSYNEQFF. The CDR3 nucleotides read TGCGCCAGCAGAGAAGCGGGCTCCTCCTACAATGAGCAGTTCTTC. The variable domain in full, completed from reference TRBV5-1 and TRBJ2-1, reads KAGVTQTPRYLIKTRGQQVTLSCSPISGHRSVSWYQQTPGQGLQFLFEYFSETQRNKGNFPGRFSGRQFSNSRSEMNVSTLELGDSALYLCASREAGSSYNEQFFGPGTRLTVL.

The chain uses TRBV11-2 and TRBJ1-3, with TRBD1 as a possible D gene (5 bases). Germline V gene sequence: CDR1 SGHAT, CDR2 FQNNGV. With 3 bases removed from V and 3 bases from J, the gap between germline ends came to 12 bases. This CDR3 region has 15 residues. The CDR3 sequence: CASSFSQGGGNTIYF. In DNA form, the CDR3 reads TGTGCCAGCAGCTTTTCGCAGGGCGGTGGAAACACCATATATTTT. The whole variable domain, filled in from reference TRBV11-2 and TRBJ1-3, reads EAGVAQSPRYKIIEKRQSVAFWCNPISGHATLYWYQQILGQGPKLLIQFQNNGVVDDSQLPKDRFSAERLKGVDSTLKIQPAKLEDSAVYLCASSFSQGGGNTIYFGEGSWLTVV.

The V and J genes are TRBV28 and TRBJ1-5; no definite D call. CDR3 length: 11 residues. Germline V gives CDR1 MDHEN, CDR2 SYDVKM. Trimming took 8 bases from V and 4 from J, leaving 6 bases between them. In DNA form, the CDR3 reads TGTGCCAGCGGGAGAAATCAGCCCCAGCATTTT. Its protein is CASGRNQPQHF.

The rearrangement links TRBV14 to TRBJ2-7; TRBD2 matches 9 bases. Germline V gene lookup returns CDR1 SGHDN and CDR2 FVKESK. The CDR3 is 18 amino acids. With V trimmed by 0 bases and J by 2 bases, 11 bases remained unmatched. The CDR3 loop reads CASSQDVLAGTTPYEQYF. DNA for the CDR3: TGTGCCAGCAGCCAAGACGTTCTAGCGGGAACAACACCCTACGAGCAGTACTTC. Variable domain in full (rest from reference TRBV14 and TRBJ2-7): EAGVTQFPSHSVIEKGQTVTLRCDPISGHDNLYWYRRVMGKEIKFLLHFVKESKQDESGMPNNRFLAERTGGTYSTLKVQPAELEDSGVYFCASSQDVLAGTTPYEQYFGPGTRLTVT.

The J gene is TRBJ1-1, the V gene TRBV9, with no clear D. The CDR3 extends over 14 amino acids. Per germline, CDR1 SGDLS and CDR2 YYNGEE. Deletions cut 3 bases from V and 2 bases from J, with 11 bases between. The CDR3 loop is CASSAVYSNTEAFF. The CDR3 nucleotides read TGTGCCAGCAGCGCAGTCTACAGCAACACTGAAGCTTTCTTT.

This clone appeared a single time. This chain connects TRBV19 to TRBJ2-7; 8 nucleotides agree with TRBD1. Germline CDR1 LNHDA, CDR2 SQIVND (reference sequence). V lost 6 bases to trimming and J lost 6 bases; unmatched junction nucleotides: 19. The CDR3 runs to 17 residues. This chain's CDR3 is CASSFGPGQGGPGEQYF. The CDR3, as DNA: TGTGCCAGTAGCTTTGGCCCCGGACAGGGTGGGCCGGGCGAGCAGTACTTC.

The chain has TRBV28 and TRBJ2-3; D possibly corresponds to TRBD2 (5 bases). The germline V and J ends were trimmed by 5 bases and 0 bases, with 6 bases remaining between them. This CDR3 contains 13 residues. CDR1 MDHEN and CDR2 SYDVKM come from the germline V gene. The chain's CDR3 is CASSRGSTDTQYF. The CDR3 nucleotides are TGTGCCAGCAGTAGAGGGAGCACAGATACGCAGTATTTT.

This clone turned up a few times. The same CDR3 can be traced to other DNA sequences in this sample. The chain joins TRBV9 to TRBJ2-3, with D unresolved. Trimming pared 0 bases from V and 6 bases from J, leaving 8 bases between. The CDR3 extends over 13 amino acids. CDR1 SGDLS and CDR2 YYNGEE come from the germline V gene. CDR3 coding DNA: TGTGCCAGCAGCGTAGGTCCCCCGGATACGCAGTATTTT. It is translated as CASSVGPPDTQYF.

This clone showed up just once. The chain carries TRBV2 and TRBJ2-3, with a possible D match to TRBD2 (6 bases). This CDR3 contains 17 residues. V was shortened by 8 bases and J by 2 bases, with 23 bases between the two germline ends. Germline CDR1 and CDR2: SNHLY and FYNNEI. In DNA, the CDR3 is TGTGCCAGCGCACTTCCGGGACTTACGCTGACCACAGATACGCAGTATTTT. It specifies CASALPGLTLTTDTQYF.

Note on this clone: Other DNA sequences in the same sample also yield this CDR3. The chain combines TRBV30 with TRBJ2-2; TRBD2 matches at 13 bases. CDR1 is GTSNPN, CDR2 SVGIG, per germline (reference sequence). This CDR3 region has 16 residues. V was clipped by 6 bases and J by 5 bases; unmatched bases: 9. This chain's CDR3 is CACRLTSGRDTGELFF. The CDR3 DNA is TGTGCCTGCCGATTAACTAGCGGGAGGGATACCGGGGAGCTGTTTTTT.

The sample holds a few counts of this clone. V and J are TRBV5-6 and TRBJ2-7; 10 bases agree with TRBD1. This CDR3 has 14 amino acids. The J segment lost 3 bases and the V segment lost 0 bases, leaving 0 bases of the junction unmatched. Germline V gene sequence: CDR1 SGHDT, CDR2 YYEEEE. Written as DNA, the CDR3 is TGTGCCAGCAGCTTGGGGACAGGGGGCTACGAGCAGTACTTC. Its translation: CASSLGTGGYEQYF.

This chain joins TRBV28 and TRBJ1-2; TRBD1 matches 7 bases. From germline, CDR1 is MDHEN and CDR2 SYDVKM. V shed 3 bases and J 0 bases; nucleotides not matched to a gene: 4. The CDR3 totals 15 residues. In DNA, the CDR3 is TGTGCCAGCAGTTTTTTGACAGGGTCTAACTATGGCTACACCTTC. This gives the protein CASSFLTGSNYGYTF.

The rearrangement links TRBV11-2 to TRBJ2-7, with D unclear. Germline CDR1 is SGHAT and CDR2 is FQNNGV. The CDR3 has 14 residues. V was trimmed by 0 bases and J by 7 bases, leaving 13 bases between them. This CDR3 reads CASSLDQAVGEQYF. As DNA, the CDR3 is TGTGCCAGCAGCTTAGATCAAGCCGTCGGGGAGCAGTACTTC.

This chain joins TRBV18 and TRBJ1-2; the D is unclear. The ends were cut back, 3 bases at V and 4 bases at J, with 9 bases in the middle. This CDR3 comprises 13 residues. Germline CDR1 and CDR2: KGHSH and LQKENI. CDR3 coding DNA: TGTGCCAGCTCACCGGGCATCATCTATGGCTACACCTTC. It codes for CASSPGIIYGYTF.

V gene TRBV6-1 combines with J gene TRBJ1-5, with TRBD1 as a possible D gene (6 bases). The V end lost 7 bases, the J end lost 1 base, and 14 bases lay between the germline ends. From germline, CDR1 is MNHNS and CDR2 SASEGT. CDR3 size: 15 residues. The CDR3 sequence: CASTARGQSNQPQHF. The CDR3 coding sequence is TGTGCCAGCACCGCGAGGGGACAAAGCAATCAGCCCCAGCATTTT.

This clone was found a few times. The chain combines TRBV9 with TRBJ1-4; D gene unclear. Looked up from germline, CDR1 is SGDLS and CDR2 is YYNGEE. The CDR3 contains 14 residues. The V end lost 4 bases, the J end lost 0 bases, and 7 bases lay between the germline ends. The CDR3 DNA reads as TGTGCCAGCAGCTTGACACCAACTAATGAAAAACTGTTTTTT. This encodes CASSLTPTNEKLFF.